Shown below are 20 T cell receptor beta chains from a single sample sequenced in a study of T cells in Graves' hyperthyroidism and ophthalmopathy. Regions amplified from RNA transcripts were the TCR beta CDR3 regions. HTBI primers were used for first-round RT-PCR of the TCR CDR3. TCRdb reprocessed the multiplex PCR reads with MiXCR, giving one entry per CDR3 protein. Of about 640,000 distinct CDR3 sequences detected, about a fifth appear once; the ten largest clones hold 34%. Sequencing used blood. The receptors here all came from a man aged 25 to 40 with Graves' ophthalmopathy.

The V call is TRBV20-1, the J call TRBJ1-1; D might be TRBD1 (6 bases). Germline V gene data show CDR1 as DFQATT and CDR2 as SNEGSKA (reference sequence). The CDR3 has 12 amino acids. Deletions cut 6 bases from V and 5 bases from J, with 13 bases between. In nucleotides, the CDR3 is TGCAGTGCCCCGGACAGATTAACTGAAGCTTTCTTT. It encodes CSAPDRLTEAFF.

Concerning this clonotype: One end of the junction does not line up with germline, which may come from a read error. This sequence joins TRBV20-1 and TRBJ1-1; 11 positions match TRBD1. Germline CDR1 and CDR2: DFQATT and SNEGSKA (reference sequence). The CDR3 is 16 residues long. CDR3: CSARDPQGQGETGAFF. CDR3 bases: TGCAGTGCTAGAGACCCCCAGGGACAGGGGGAGACTGGAGCTTTCTTT.

This clonotype was seen only a few times. The V call is TRBV10-2, the J call TRBJ1-1; possible D gene TRBD1, 6 bases. Between the trimmed V and J ends, which lost 8 bases and 1 base, there was a span of 8 bases. The CDR3 is made up of 12 amino acids. Looked up from germline, CDR1 is WSHSY and CDR2 is SAAADI. CDR3 nucleotides: TGCGCCAGCGTAGGGGGGAACACTGAAGCTTTCTTT. It is translated as CASVGGNTEAFF.

This clonotype was found many times. The chain is built from TRBV7-8 and TRBJ1-1, with TRBD1 matching 7 bases. CDR1 SGHVS and CDR2 FQNEAQ come from the germline V gene. The J segment lost 4 bases and the V segment lost 6 bases, leaving 8 bases of the junction unmatched. The CDR3 has 14 amino acids. The CDR3 here is CASSLQTGFTEAFF. The CDR3 DNA reads TGTGCCAGCAGTTTACAGACAGGGTTCACTGAAGCTTTCTTT.

This rearrangement joins TRBV15 to TRBJ2-1; D is undetermined. V was pared by 1 base and J by 9 bases, with 4 bases between. The germline V gene has CDR1 LNHNV and CDR2 YYDKDF (reference sequence). The CDR3 spans 11 residues. The chain's CDR3 is CATSRGGEQFF. In DNA, the CDR3 is TGTGCCACCAGCAGAGGGGGTGAGCAGTTCTTC.

This clonotype was recorded a few times. This chain connects TRBV6-1 to TRBJ2-1, with 10 bases lining up with TRBD2. V shed 4 bases, J shed 7 bases, and the junction held 16 bases outside the gene matches. This CDR3 comprises 18 residues. The V gene's germline CDR1 is MNHNS and CDR2 SASEGT. The DNA for the CDR3 is TGTGCCAGCAGTGGCCGCCAAAAGGTTTCTAGCGGGAGAAATGAGCAGTTCTTC. This sequence encodes CASSGRQKVSSGRNEQFF.

This clonotype was detected many times. The CDR3 DNA is TGTGCCAGCAAGCACTTCTTCAGACAGGTACACTACGAGCAGTACTTC. It is translated as CASKHFFRQVHYEQYF. This chain uses TRBV6-1 with TRBJ2-7; D possibly corresponds to TRBD1 (6 bases). CDR1 is MNHNS and CDR2 is SASEGT in the germline V gene. This CDR3 contains 16 residues. V gave up 7 bases and J gave up 3 bases, with 22 bases separating them.

This clonotype was observed many times. The chain couples TRBV18 to TRBJ2-7, with 9 bases fitting TRBD2. V lost 2 bases and J lost 4; bases outside the gene matches: 6. Per the germline V gene, CDR1 is KGHSH and CDR2 is LQKENI. The CDR3 runs 15 residues. CDR3 loop: CASSPGTSMVYEQYF. CDR3 nucleotide sequence: TGTGCCAGCTCACCAGGGACTAGCATGGTTTACGAGCAGTACTTC. Looking up the rest from reference TRBV18 and TRBJ2-7 gives the full variable domain: NAGVMQNPRHLVRRRGQEARLRCSPMKGHSHVYWYRQLPEEGLKFMVYLQKENIIDESGMPKERFSAEFPKEGPSILRIQQVVRGDSAAYFCASSPGTSMVYEQYFGPGTRLTVT.

This clonotype was recorded at least ten times. The V gene is TRBV3-1, the J gene TRBJ1-1; D uncertain. V shed 0 bases and J shed 5 bases, with 13 bases lying between them. There are 15 residues in the CDR3. Germline CDR1 and CDR2: LGHDT and YNNKEL (reference sequence). The CDR3 reads CASSQDLVDRTEAFF. The CDR3 nucleotides read TGTGCCAGCAGCCAAGATCTCGTGGATCGAACTGAAGCTTTCTTT.

The table lists this clonotype with a few counts. The chain recombines TRBV5-4 with TRBJ2-2; 11 bases map to TRBD1. The CDR3 is made up of 18 amino acids. The germline CDR1 and CDR2 sequences are SGHNT and YYREEE (reference sequence). Trimming cost V 4 bases and J 4 bases; bases outside gene matches: 12. The CDR3 loop reads CASSRGGQGARGTGELFF. The CDR3 DNA is TGTGCCAGCAGCCGAGGTGGACAGGGGGCTCGGGGCACCGGGGAGCTGTTTTTT. The full variable domain, with the rest looked up from reference TRBV5-4 and TRBJ2-2, is ETGVTQSPTHLIKTRGQQVTLRCSSQSGHNTVSWYQQALGQGPQFIFQYYREEENGRGNFPPRFSGLQFPNYSSELNVNALELDDSALYLCASSRGGQGARGTGELFFGEGSRLTVL.

This clonotype was observed a handful of times. The CDR3 region has the DNA TGTGCCAGCAGTGCAACAGGGATCAATCAGCCCCAGCATTTT. Its protein is CASSATGINQPQHF. The chain uses TRBV6-1 and TRBJ1-5, with D perhaps TRBD1 (6 bases). The CDR3 is made up of 14 amino acids. Germline CDR1 and CDR2: MNHNS and SASEGT. V was trimmed by 4 bases and J by 3 bases, leaving 10 bases between them.

This clonotype was counted only a few times. The V gene is TRBV30, the J gene TRBJ1-5; no firm D call. Trimming removed 0 bases from V and 3 bases from J, with 6 bases in between. Germline loops: CDR1 GTSNPN, CDR2 SVGIG (reference sequence). This CDR3 contains 13 residues. The CDR3 protein is CAWSVEVNQPQHF. The DNA of the CDR3 is TGTGCCTGGAGTGTAGAAGTCAATCAGCCCCAGCATTTT.

About this clonotype: A much larger clonotype is one base distant, so this may be a read error. The gene calls are TRBV9 and TRBJ1-1; D remains unclear. V lost 0 bases to trimming and J lost 1 base, with 4 bases between them. Per the germline V gene, CDR1 is SGDLS and CDR2 is YYNGEE. CDR3 size: 13 residues. The CDR3 region is CASSVVQNTEAFF. Here the CDR3 DNA reads TGTGCCAGCAGCGTAGTACAGAACACTGAAGCTTTCTTT.

V gene TRBV6-8 combines with J gene TRBJ1-5, with 8 nucleotides matching TRBD1. J gave up 6 bases and V 5 bases, and 6 bases lay outside the gene matches. CDR1 and CDR2 from the germline V gene are MNHGY and SAAAGT. The CDR3 has 14 amino acids. In nucleotides, the CDR3 is TGTGCCAGCAGTCCGCAGGGGGCTATTCAGCCCCAGCATTTT. This sequence encodes CASSPQGAIQPQHF.

The chain carries TRBV28 and TRBJ1-2; D unresolved. The CDR3 runs to 14 residues. The germline CDR1 and CDR2 sequences are MDHEN and SYDVKM. V lost 4 bases and J lost 8, with 17 bases in between. The CDR3 sequence is CASSYESATRGYTF. DNA of the CDR3: TGTGCCAGCAGTTATGAATCAGCGACTCGGGGCTACACCTTC.

V gene TRBV6-9 combines with J gene TRBJ2-1; 10 positions match TRBD2. Trimming took 3 bases from V and 7 from J; bases not matched to a gene: 9. The germline V gene encodes CDR1 MNHGY and CDR2 SVAAGI. The CDR3 has 16 residues. CDR3 loop: CASSYAWLAGANEQFF. The CDR3 DNA sequence: TGTGCCAGCAGTTACGCCTGGCTAGCGGGAGCGAATGAGCAGTTCTTC.

This clonotype was picked up many times. This chain connects TRBV12-3 or TRBV12-4 to TRBJ2-3; TRBD2 agrees at 8 bases. V was clipped by 3 bases and J by 3 bases; unmatched bases: 5. CDR3 length: 15 residues. CDR3 sequence: CASSFEREWTDTQYF. DNA for the CDR3: TGTGCCAGCAGTTTTGAGCGGGAGTGGACAGATACGCAGTATTTT.

This clonotype appeared a few times. The chain couples TRBV2 to TRBJ2-3; 12 nucleotides line up with TRBD1. CDR1 SNHLY and CDR2 FYNNEI come from the germline V gene. Trimming cost V 8 bases and J 5 bases; bases outside gene matches: 11. This CDR3 contains 16 residues. CDR3 loop: CASVPGQGAPGDTQYF. The CDR3 DNA follows: TGTGCCAGCGTACCGGGACAGGGGGCGCCTGGAGATACGCAGTATTTT.

In its sample, this clonotype was seen many times. The chain combines TRBV30 with TRBJ2-7, with D hard to call. This CDR3 spans 11 amino acids. V lost 1 base, J lost 7 bases, and 8 bases lay in between. Per germline, CDR1 GTSNPN and CDR2 SVGIG (reference sequence). In DNA form, the CDR3 reads TGTGCCTGGAGTGGCCGTAGGGAGCAGTACTTC. This gives the protein CAWSGRREQYF.

This clonotype was detected only a few times. The J gene is TRBJ1-6, the V gene TRBV7-8; D is unresolved. The V and J ends lost 1 base and 7 bases respectively, with 11 bases between them. This CDR3 spans 15 amino acids. Germline loops: CDR1 SGHVS, CDR2 FQNEAQ. The CDR3 protein is CASSLGPGENSPLHF. Written as DNA, the CDR3 is TGTGCCAGCAGCTTAGGCCCAGGAGAGAATTCACCCCTCCACTTT.